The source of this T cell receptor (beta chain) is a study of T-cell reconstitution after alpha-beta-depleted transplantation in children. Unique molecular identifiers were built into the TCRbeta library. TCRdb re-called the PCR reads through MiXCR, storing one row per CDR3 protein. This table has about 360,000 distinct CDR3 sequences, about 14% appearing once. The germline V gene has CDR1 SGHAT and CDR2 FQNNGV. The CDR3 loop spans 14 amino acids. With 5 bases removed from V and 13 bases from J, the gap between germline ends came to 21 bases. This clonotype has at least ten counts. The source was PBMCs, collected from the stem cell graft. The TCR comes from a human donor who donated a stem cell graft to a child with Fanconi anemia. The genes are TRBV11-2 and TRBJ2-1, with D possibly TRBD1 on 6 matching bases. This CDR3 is CASSTSVGGHTQFF. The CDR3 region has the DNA TGTGCCAGCAGCACCTCGGTAGGGGGACATACTCAGTTCTTC.